This record covers a single TCR beta chain. The germline gene is not matched at one end of the junction; a read error may be the cause. Germline V gene sequence: CDR1 SSHAT, CDR2 FNYEAQ (reference sequence). This CDR3 contains 17 residues. The data were obtained in a study of long-term antiretroviral therapy in people with HIV. An immunoSEQ assay, version v3.0, was performed at survey level. The protocol was immunoSEQ multiplex PCR, while the TCRdb copy is restricted to in-frame clones and leaves out a portion. The data show about 28,000 clones, with approximately 90% seen just once and roughly 3.6% held by the top ten.

The origin of this receptor is a woman younger than 35 with HIV. V usage is TRBV7-7 and J usage is TRBJ2-3; 8 positions match TRBD1. The source was unsorted PBMCs, collected 1.8 years after starting antiretroviral therapy. For the CDR3, the DNA is TGTGCTAGCAGCTTACAGGGATCCGGACAGGGCGCAGATACGCAGTATTTT. It codes for CASSLQGSGQGADTQYF. The whole variable domain, remainder taken from reference TRBV7-7 and TRBJ2-3, is GAGVSQSPRYKVTKRGQDVTLRCDPISSHATLYWYQQALGQGPEFLTYFNYEAQPDKSGLPSDRFSAERPEGSISTLTIQRTEQRDSAMYRCASSLQGSGQGADTQYFGPGTRLTVL.